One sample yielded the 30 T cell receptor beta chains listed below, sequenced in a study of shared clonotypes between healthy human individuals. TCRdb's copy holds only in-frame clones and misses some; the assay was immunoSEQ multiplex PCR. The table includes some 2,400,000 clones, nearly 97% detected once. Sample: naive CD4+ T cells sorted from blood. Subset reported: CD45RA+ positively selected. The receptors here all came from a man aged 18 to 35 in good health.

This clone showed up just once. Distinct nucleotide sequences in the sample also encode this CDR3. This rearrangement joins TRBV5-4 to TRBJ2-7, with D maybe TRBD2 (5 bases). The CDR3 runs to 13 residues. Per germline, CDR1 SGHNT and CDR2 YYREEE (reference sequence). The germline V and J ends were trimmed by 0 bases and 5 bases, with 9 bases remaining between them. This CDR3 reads CASSLVGVHEQYF. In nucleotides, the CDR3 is TGTGCCAGCAGCTTGGTCGGGGTCCACGAGCAGTACTTC.

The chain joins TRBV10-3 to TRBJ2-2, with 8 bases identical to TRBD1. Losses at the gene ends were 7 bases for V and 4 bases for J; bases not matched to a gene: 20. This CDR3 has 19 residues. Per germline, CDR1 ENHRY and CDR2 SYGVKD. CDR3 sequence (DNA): TGTGCCATCACCGAGCGATGGACAGGGCGGCCCTCGGGCACCGGGGAGCTGTTTTTT. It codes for CAITERWTGRPSGTGELFF.

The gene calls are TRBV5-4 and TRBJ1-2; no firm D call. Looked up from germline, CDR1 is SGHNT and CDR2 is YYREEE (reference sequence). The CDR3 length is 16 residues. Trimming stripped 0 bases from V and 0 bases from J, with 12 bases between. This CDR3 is CASSLGGNAANYGYTF. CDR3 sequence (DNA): TGTGCCAGCAGCTTGGGAGGGAACGCGGCTAACTATGGCTACACCTTC.

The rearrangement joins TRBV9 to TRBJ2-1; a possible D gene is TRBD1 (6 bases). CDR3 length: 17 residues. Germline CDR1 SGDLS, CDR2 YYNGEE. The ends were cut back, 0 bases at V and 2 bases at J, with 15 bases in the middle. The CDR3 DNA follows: TGTGCCAGCAGCGTAGCTTACCGACAGGTAGCCTACAATGAGCAGTTCTTC. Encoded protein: CASSVAYRQVAYNEQFF.

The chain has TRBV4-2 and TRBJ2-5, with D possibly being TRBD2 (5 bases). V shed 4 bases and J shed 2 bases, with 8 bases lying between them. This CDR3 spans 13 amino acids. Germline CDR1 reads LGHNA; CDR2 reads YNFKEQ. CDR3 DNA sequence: TGTGCCAGCAGCCCGGACTGGCAAGAGACCCAGTACTTC. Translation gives CASSPDWQETQYF.

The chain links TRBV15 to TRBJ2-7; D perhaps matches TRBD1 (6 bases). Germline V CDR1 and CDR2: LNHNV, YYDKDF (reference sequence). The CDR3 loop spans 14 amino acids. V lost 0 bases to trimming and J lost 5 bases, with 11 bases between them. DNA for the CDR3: TGTGCCACCAGCAGAGACAGGGGTGGAAACGAGCAGTACTTC. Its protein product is CATSRDRGGNEQYF.

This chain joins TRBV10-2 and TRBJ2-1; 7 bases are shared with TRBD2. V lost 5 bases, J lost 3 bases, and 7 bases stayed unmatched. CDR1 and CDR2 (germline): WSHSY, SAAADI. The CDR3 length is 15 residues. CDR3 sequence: CASSLRTSGYNEQFF. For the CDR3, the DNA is TGCGCCAGCAGTCTGCGGACTAGTGGCTACAATGAGCAGTTCTTC.

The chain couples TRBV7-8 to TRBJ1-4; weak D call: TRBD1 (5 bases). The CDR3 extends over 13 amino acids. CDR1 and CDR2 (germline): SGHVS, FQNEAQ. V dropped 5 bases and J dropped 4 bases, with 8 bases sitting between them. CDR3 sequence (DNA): TGTGCCAGCAGCCGGGGGGATAATGAAAAACTGTTTTTT. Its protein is CASSRGDNEKLFF.

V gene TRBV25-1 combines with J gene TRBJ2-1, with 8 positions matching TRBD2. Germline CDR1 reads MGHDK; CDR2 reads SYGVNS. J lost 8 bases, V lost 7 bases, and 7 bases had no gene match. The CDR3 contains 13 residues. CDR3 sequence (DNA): TGTGCCAGCACCGGGGGGGCTTATTATGAGCAGTTCTTC. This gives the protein CASTGGAYYEQFF.

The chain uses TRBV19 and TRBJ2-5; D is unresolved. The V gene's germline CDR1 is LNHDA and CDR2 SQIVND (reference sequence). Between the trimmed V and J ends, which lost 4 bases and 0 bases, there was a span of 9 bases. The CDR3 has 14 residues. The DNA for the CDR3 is TGTGCCAGTAGTAGCAGTTTCTACCAAGAGACCCAGTACTTC. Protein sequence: CASSSSFYQETQYF.

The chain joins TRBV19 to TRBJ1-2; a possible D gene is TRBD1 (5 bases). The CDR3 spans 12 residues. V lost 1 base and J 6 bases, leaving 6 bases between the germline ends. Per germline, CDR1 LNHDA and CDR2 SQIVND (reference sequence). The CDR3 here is CASSIARDGYTF. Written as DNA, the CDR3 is TGTGCCAGTAGTATAGCCAGGGATGGCTACACCTTC.

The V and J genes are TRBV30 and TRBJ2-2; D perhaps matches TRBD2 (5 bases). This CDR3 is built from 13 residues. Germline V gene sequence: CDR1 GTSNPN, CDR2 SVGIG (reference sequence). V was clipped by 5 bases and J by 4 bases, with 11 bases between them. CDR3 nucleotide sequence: TGTGCCTGGCGTAGGGCGGGCACCGGGGAGCTGTTTTTT. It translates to CAWRRAGTGELFF.

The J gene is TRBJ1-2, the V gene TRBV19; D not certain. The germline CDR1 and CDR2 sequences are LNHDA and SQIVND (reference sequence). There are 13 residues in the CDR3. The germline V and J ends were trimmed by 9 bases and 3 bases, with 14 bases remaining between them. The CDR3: CASRDPIHYGYTF. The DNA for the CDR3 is TGTGCCAGCCGGGATCCTATACACTATGGCTACACCTTC.

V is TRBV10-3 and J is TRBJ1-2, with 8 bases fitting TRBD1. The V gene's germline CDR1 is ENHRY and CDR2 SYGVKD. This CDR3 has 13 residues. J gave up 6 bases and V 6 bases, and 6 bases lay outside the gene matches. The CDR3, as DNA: TGTGCCATCAGGGGGACAGGCGGAAATGGCTACACCTTC. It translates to CAIRGTGGNGYTF.

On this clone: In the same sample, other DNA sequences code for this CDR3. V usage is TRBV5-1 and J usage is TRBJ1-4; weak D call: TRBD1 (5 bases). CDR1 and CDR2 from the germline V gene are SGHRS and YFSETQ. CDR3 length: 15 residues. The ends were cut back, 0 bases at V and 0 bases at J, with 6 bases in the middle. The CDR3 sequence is CASSLGQSTNEKLFF. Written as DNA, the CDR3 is TGCGCCAGCAGCTTGGGACAGTCAACTAATGAAAAACTGTTTTTT.

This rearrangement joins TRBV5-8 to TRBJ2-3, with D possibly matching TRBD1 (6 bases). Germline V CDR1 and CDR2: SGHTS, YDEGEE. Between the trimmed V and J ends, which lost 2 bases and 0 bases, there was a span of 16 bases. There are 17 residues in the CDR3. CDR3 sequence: CASSFSTTGHSTDTQYF. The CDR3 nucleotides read TGTGCCAGCAGCTTTTCCACTACAGGGCACAGCACAGATACGCAGTATTTT.

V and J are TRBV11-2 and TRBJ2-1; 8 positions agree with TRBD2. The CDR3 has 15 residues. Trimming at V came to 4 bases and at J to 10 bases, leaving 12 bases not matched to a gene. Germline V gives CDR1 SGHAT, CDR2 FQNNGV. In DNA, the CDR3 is TGTGCCAGCAGCTCCTCCGGGACTAGGATTGGAGAGCAGTTCTTC. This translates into CASSSSGTRIGEQFF. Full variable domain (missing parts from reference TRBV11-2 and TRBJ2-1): EAGVAQSPRYKIIEKRQSVAFWCNPISGHATLYWYQQILGQGPKLLIQFQNNGVVDDSQLPKDRFSAERLKGVDSTLKIQPAKLEDSAVYLCASSSSGTRIGEQFFGPGTRLTVL.

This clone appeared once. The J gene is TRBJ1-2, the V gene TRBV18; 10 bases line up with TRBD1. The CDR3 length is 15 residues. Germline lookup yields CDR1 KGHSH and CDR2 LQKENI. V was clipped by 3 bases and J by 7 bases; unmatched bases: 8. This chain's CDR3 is CASSPSDRGRGGYTF. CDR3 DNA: TGTGCCAGCTCACCGTCGGACAGGGGGAGAGGTGGCTACACCTTC. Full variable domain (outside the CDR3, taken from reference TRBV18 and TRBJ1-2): NAGVMQNPRHLVRRRGQEARLRCSPMKGHSHVYWYRQLPEEGLKFMVYLQKENIIDESGMPKERFSAEFPKEGPSILRIQQVVRGDSAAYFCASSPSDRGRGGYTFGSGTRLTVV.

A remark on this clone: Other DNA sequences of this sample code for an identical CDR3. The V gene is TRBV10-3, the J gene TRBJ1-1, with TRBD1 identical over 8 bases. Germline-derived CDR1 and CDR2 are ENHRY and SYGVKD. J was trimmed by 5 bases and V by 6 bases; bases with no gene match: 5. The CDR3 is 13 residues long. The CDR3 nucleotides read TGTGCCATCAGAGGTACAGGGGGGACTGAAGCTTTCTTT. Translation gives CAIRGTGGTEAFF.

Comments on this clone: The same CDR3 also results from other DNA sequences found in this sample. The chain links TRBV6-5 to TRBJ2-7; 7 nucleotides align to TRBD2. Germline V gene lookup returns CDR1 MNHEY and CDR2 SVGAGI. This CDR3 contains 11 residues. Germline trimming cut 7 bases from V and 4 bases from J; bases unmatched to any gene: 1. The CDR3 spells CASTGGYEQYF. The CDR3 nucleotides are TGTGCCAGCACCGGGGGGTACGAGCAGTACTTC.

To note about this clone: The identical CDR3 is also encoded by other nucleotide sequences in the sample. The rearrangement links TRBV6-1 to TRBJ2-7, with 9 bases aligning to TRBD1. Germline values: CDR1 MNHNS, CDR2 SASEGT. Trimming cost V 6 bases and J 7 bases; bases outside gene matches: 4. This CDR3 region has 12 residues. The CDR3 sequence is CASRQGAGEQYF. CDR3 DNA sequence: TGTGCCAGCAGACAGGGGGCAGGGGAGCAGTACTTC.

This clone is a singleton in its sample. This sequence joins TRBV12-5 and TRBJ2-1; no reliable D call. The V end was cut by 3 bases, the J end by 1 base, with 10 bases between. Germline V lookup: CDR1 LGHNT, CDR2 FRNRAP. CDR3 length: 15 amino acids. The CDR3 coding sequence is TGTGCTAGTGGTTTAGGGCAGACGTCCTACAATGAGCAGTTCTTC. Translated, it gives CASGLGQTSYNEQFF.

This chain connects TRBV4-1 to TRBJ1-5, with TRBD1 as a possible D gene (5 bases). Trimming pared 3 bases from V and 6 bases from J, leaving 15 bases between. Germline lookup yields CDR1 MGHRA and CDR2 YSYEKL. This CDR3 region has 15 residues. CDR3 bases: TGCGCCAGCAGCCAGGGGACGTTGGGAATTCAGCCCCAGCATTTT. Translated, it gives CASSQGTLGIQPQHF.

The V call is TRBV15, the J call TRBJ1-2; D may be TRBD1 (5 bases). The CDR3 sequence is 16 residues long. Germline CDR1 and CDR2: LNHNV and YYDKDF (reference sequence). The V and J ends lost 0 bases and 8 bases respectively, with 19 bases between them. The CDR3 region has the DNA TGTGCCACCAGCAGAGATCCGGCAGGGAAGGGATCGGGCTACACCTTC. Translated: CATSRDPAGKGSGYTF.

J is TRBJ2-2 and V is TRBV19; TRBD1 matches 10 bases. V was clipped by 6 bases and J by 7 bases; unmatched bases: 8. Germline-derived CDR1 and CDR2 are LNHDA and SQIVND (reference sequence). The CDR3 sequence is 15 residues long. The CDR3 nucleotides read TGTGCCAGTAGACCGGGACAGGGGATGTTCGGGGAGCTGTTTTTT. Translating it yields CASRPGQGMFGELFF.

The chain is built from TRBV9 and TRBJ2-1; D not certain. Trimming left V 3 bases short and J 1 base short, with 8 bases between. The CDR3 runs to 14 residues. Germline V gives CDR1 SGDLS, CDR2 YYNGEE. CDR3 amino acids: CASSGGWSYNEQFF. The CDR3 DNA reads TGTGCCAGCAGCGGGGGTTGGTCCTACAATGAGCAGTTCTTC.

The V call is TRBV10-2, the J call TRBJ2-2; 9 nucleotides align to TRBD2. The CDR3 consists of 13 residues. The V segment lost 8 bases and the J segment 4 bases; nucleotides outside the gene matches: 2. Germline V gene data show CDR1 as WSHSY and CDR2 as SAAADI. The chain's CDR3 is CASGAGGTGELFF. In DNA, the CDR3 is TGCGCCAGCGGAGCGGGAGGCACCGGGGAGCTGTTTTTT.

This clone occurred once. The CDR3 sequence is CASCMTGSTDTQYF. The CDR3 coding sequence is TGTGCCAGCTGTATGACAGGGAGCACAGATACGCAGTATTTT. The genes are TRBV18 and TRBJ2-3, with TRBD1 matching over 7 bases. CDR3 size: 14 residues. V was pared by 7 bases and J by 0 bases, with 4 bases of the junction left unmatched. Germline CDR1 reads KGHSH; CDR2 reads LQKENI. Filled out from reference TRBV18 and TRBJ2-3, the complete variable domain reads NAGVMQNPRHLVRRRGQEARLRCSPMKGHSHVYWYRQLPEEGLKFMVYLQKENIIDESGMPKERFSAEFPKEGPSILRIQQVVRGDSAAYFCASCMTGSTDTQYFGPGTRLTVL.

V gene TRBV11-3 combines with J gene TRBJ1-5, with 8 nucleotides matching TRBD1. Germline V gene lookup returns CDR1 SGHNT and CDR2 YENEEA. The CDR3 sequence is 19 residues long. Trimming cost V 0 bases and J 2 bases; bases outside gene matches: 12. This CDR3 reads CASSLDGSWTGSGNQPQHF. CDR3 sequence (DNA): TGTGCCAGCAGCTTAGATGGTTCCTGGACAGGGTCTGGCAATCAGCCCCAGCATTTT. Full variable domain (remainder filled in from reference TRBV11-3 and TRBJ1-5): EAGVVQSPRYKIIEKKQPVAFWCNPISGHNTLYWYLQNLGQGPELLIRYENEEAVDDSQLPKDRFSAERLKGVDSTLKIQPAELGDSAVYLCASSLDGSWTGSGNQPQHFGDGTRLSIL.

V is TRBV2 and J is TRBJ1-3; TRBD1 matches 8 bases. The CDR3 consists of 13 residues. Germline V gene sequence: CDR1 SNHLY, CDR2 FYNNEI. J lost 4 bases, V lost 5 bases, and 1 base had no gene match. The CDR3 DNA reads TGTGCCAGCAGTCGGGACAGGGGAAACACCATATATTTT. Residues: CASSRDRGNTIYF.